This is a list of T cell receptor beta chains from one sample in a study of OX40 agonist ivuxolimab in advanced cancers. Clones were read by immunoSEQ multiplex PCR, and TCRdb kept only the in-frame ones, dropping some. The sample consists of about 69,000 clones, around 89% of them appearing once. Sequencing was performed on CD4+ or CD8+ T cells sorted from blood, taken in a trial of the OX40 agonist ivuxolimab. Receptors originate from an adult with an advanced solid tumor such as melanoma, head and neck, liver or kidney cancer. Each CDR3 is given with its conserved first and last residue. Fields, in order: CDR3 DNA, CDR3 protein, D gene, V gene, clone size, J gene. A D gene is named only where the DNA matches it firmly. Clone size is shown for a subset of rows, as once, few, many or a class of expanded clone.

TGTGCCAGCAGCCTCGGGAGGGGGACTGAAGCTTTCTTT | CASSLGRGTEAFF | - | TRBV5-4 | - | TRBJ1-1
TGTGCCAGTAGTATAGGATCCGGGACCCCTTCCTACGAGCAGTACTTC | CASSIGSGTPSYEQYF | - | TRBV19 | - | TRBJ2-7
TGTGCCAGCATAGTCAGTCTAGCGGGAAAGCGCGAGCAGTACTTC | CASIVSLAGKREQYF | TRBD2 | TRBV2 | - | TRBJ2-7
TGTGCCAGTAGCCCTAGCCGGGGCTCCTACGAGCAGTACTTC | CASSPSRGSYEQYF | - | TRBV19 | once | TRBJ2-7
TGCGCCAGCAGCCGACCCCAGGGGTTGGGTCAGCCCCAGCATTTT | CASSRPQGLGQPQHF | - | TRBV4-1 | - | TRBJ1-5
TGTGCCAGCAGTTTATTGACTAGCGGGAGTGGGCCCAACAATGAGCAGTTCTTC | CASSLLTSGSGPNNEQFF | TRBD2 | TRBV27 | - | TRBJ2-1
TGTGCCAGCAGCCGTAACAGCCTAGACTACACCTTC | CASSRNSLDYTF | - | TRBV7-6 | few | TRBJ1-2
TGCGCCAGCAGCCAAGATCCTGGGTCTTACACTGAAGCTTTCTTT | CASSQDPGSYTEAFF | - | TRBV4-3 | - | TRBJ1-1
TGTGCCAGCAGAGGTTTACAGCCCACCGGGGAGCTGTTTTTT | CASRGLQPTGELFF | - | TRBV25-1 | once | TRBJ2-2
TGTGGCCCGGAACGGATGCTCATCGAAACGGCCTATGGCTACACCTTC | CGPERMLIETAYGYTF | - | TRBV2 | once | TRBJ1-2
TGTGCCAGCAGCCATTCCGGGACCTTTCTAGCGGGACCAGATACGCAGTATTTT | CASSHSGTFLAGPDTQYF | TRBD2 | TRBV14 | - | TRBJ2-3
TGCGCCAGCAGCCAGCGTAGGGACGAGCAGTACTTC | CASSQRRDEQYF | - | TRBV4-1 | - | TRBJ2-7
TGTGCCAGCAGCGGATGGGGGACAGGGAAACCTGCTTTCTTT | CASSGWGTGKPAFF | TRBD1 | TRBV9 | - | TRBJ1-1
TGTGCCAGCAGCTCGGGGGGGCTCCTAAACACTGAAGCTTTCTTT | CASSSGGLLNTEAFF | - | TRBV11-2 | - | TRBJ1-1
TGTGCCTGGAGTGATATTTGGGGAAGTAACTATGGCTACACCTTC | CAWSDIWGSNYGYTF | - | TRBV30 | - | TRBJ1-2
TGTGCCAGCACACCGGGGGGATCATCCTACGAGCAGTACTTC | CASTPGGSSYEQYF | TRBD2 | TRBV9 | - | TRBJ2-7
TGTGCCAGCAGTTTCAATGCAAGGGCCCTTGGGACGAGCTCTGGAAACACCATATATTTT | CASSFNARALGTSSGNTIYF | - | TRBV28 | - | TRBJ1-3
TGTGCCAGTACCCAATCGAGTGCAACTAATGAAAAACTGTTTTTT | CASTQSSATNEKLFF | - | TRBV19 | - | TRBJ1-4
TGTGCCAGCAGCTTAGGGACCGGGGGGCAGAGCAATCAGCCCCAGCATTTT | CASSLGTGGQSNQPQHF | - | TRBV7-6 | once | TRBJ1-5
TGTGCCAGCAGTTCGAGGACTCCGTCCTACGAGCAGTACTTC | CASSSRTPSYEQYF | - | TRBV6-6 | once | TRBJ2-7
TGTGCCAGCAGGACCCTTGGGGGGGCCGCTGAAGCTTTCTTT | CASRTLGGAAEAFF | - | TRBV6-5 | - | TRBJ1-1
TGTGCCAGCAGTTACTCGGAGCGGGTTTTAGGGGAGACCCAGTACTTC | CASSYSERVLGETQYF | - | TRBV6-6 | - | TRBJ2-5
TGTGCTAGCAGCTTAGATGTGGCGGACAATGAGCAGTTCTTC | CASSLDVADNEQFF | - | TRBV7-7 | - | TRBJ2-1
TGTGCCTGGAGTTTGACATTACCCCCTGGGGCCAACGTCCTGACTTTC | CAWSLTLPPGANVLTF | - | TRBV30 | - | TRBJ2-6
TGTGCCAGCAGCTTGGGGAACAATGAGCAGTTCTTC | CASSLGNNEQFF | - | TRBV13 | - | TRBJ2-1
TGCAGCGTATCAGGGGAAGGCACAGATACGCAGTATTTT | CSVSGEGTDTQYF | - | TRBV29-1 | - | TRBJ2-3
TGCAGCGCCGACGGGGGGGCAGCGTACATGAACACTGAAGCTTTCTTT | CSADGGAAYMNTEAFF | - | TRBV29-1 | - | TRBJ1-1
TGCAGTGGACAGGGGGGAACCTACGAGCAGTACTTC | CSGQGGTYEQYF | TRBD1 | TRBV29-1 | - | TRBJ2-7
TGTGCCAGCAGCGCTCGGGACAACCCTCGGGGCTACACCTTC | CASSARDNPRGYTF | - | TRBV9 | once | TRBJ1-2
TGCGCCAGCAGCTTGGTTAGCGGGGGGGCTATAGATGAGCAGTTCTTC | CASSLVSGGAIDEQFF | TRBD2 | TRBV5-1 | once | TRBJ2-1
TGTGCCAGCAGCCGAGGTCTGGATACCTACGAGCAGTACTTC | CASSRGLDTYEQYF | - | TRBV5-5 | - | TRBJ2-7
TGCGCCAGCAGCCAAGATTCCGGCGGGGGCTCCTACGAGCAGTACTTC | CASSQDSGGGSYEQYF | TRBD2 | TRBV4-1 | - | TRBJ2-7
TGCGCCAGCAGCCAAGGCACAGGTGTCATGAACACTGAAGCTTTCTTT | CASSQGTGVMNTEAFF | - | TRBV4-1 | - | TRBJ1-1
TGTGCCAGCACTAGGGGGGCATCCTACGAGCAGTACTTC | CASTRGASYEQYF | - | TRBV6-1 | - | TRBJ2-7
TGTGCCTCAAGGGGTCAGGGAGGCGGCTACACCTTC | CASRGQGGGYTF | - | TRBV6-5 | - | TRBJ1-2
TGTGCCAGCAGTTACGGGCAGGGGGCTAACATTCAGTACTTC | CASSYGQGANIQYF | TRBD1 | TRBV6-5 | - | TRBJ2-4
TGTGCCAGCAGCCACAGTCCGGGCCAGAACTACGAGCAGTACTTC | CASSHSPGQNYEQYF | - | TRBV5-4 | - | TRBJ2-7
TGTGCCAGCAGTCTACAGGGTCTAGCCAAAAACATTCAGTACTTC | CASSLQGLAKNIQYF | - | TRBV6-5 | - | TRBJ2-4
TGTGCCAGCAGCTTAGCTCCCCTTAGGCGCGGGGGATCCGAGGAGACCCAGTACTTC | CASSLAPLRRGGSEETQYF | TRBD2 | TRBV7-9 | - | TRBJ2-5
TGTGCCAGCAGATCGACTAGCGCTAGCACAGATACGCAGTATTTT | CASRSTSASTDTQYF | TRBD2 | TRBV6-5 | - | TRBJ2-3
TGTGCCAGCAGCTTGACGTCTCTACCGAAATACAATGAGCAGTTCTTC | CASSLTSLPKYNEQFF | - | TRBV7-9 | - | TRBJ2-1
TGTGCCAGCAGCTTTACAGACTACAATGAGCAGTTCTTC | CASSFTDYNEQFF | - | TRBV5-6 | - | TRBJ2-1
TGTGCCAGCAGCACAACTGGACAGCAGTACTTC | CASSTTGQQYF | - | TRBV6-5 | once | TRBJ2-5
TGTGCCAGCAGCGGGGACAGGGCTTCCTACGAGCAGTACTTC | CASSGDRASYEQYF | TRBD1 | TRBV5-4 | few | TRBJ2-7
TGTGCCAGCAGTCCCGGGACAGGAAATCAGCCCCAGCATTTT | CASSPGTGNQPQHF | TRBD1 | TRBV27 | - | TRBJ1-5
TGTGCCAGCAGCTCCATGAACACTGAAGCTTTCTTT | CASSSMNTEAFF | - | TRBV7-6 | once | TRBJ1-1
TGTGCCAGCAGTTATGGACTAGCGGGGGACGAGCAGTACTTC | CASSYGLAGDEQYF | TRBD2 | TRBV6-5 | - | TRBJ2-7
TGTGCCAGCAGCGAGTCTCAGGGGGCGCTGGACGAGCAGTACTTC | CASSESQGALDEQYF | TRBD1 | TRBV9 | - | TRBJ2-7
TGTGCCAGCAGTGGAGGGGGGGGTCTTCAGCCCCAGCATTTT | CASSGGGGLQPQHF | - | TRBV2 | few | TRBJ1-5
TGTGCCAGCAGCATCCGCGTTGAGGGGGCCAGATCACCCCTCCACTTT | CASSIRVEGARSPLHF | TRBD1 | TRBV11-2 | - | TRBJ1-6
TGTGCCAGCGCCAAGGGAGCTTACTCTGGAAACACCATATATTTT | CASAKGAYSGNTIYF | - | TRBV27 | - | TRBJ1-3
TGCGCCAGCAGCCAATCATCCGGGACAGGGGCCTACGAGCAGTACTTC | CASSQSSGTGAYEQYF | TRBD1 | TRBV4-3 | - | TRBJ2-7
TGTGCCAGCAGTCCGCGGGTTACAGATCGGGAAGTTGAGCAGTTCTTC | CASSPRVTDREVEQFF | - | TRBV27 | - | TRBJ2-1
TGTGCCAGCAGCCGCGGACAGGCCCCAGCGGTAGAGCTGTTTTTT | CASSRGQAPAVELFF | TRBD1 | TRBV13 | - | TRBJ2-2
TGTGCCTGGAGAGGAACCGCGGGGACTGAAGCTTTCTTT | CAWRGTAGTEAFF | - | TRBV30 | - | TRBJ1-1
TGCGCCAGCAGCCAAGGGCAGGTCGGGCCCTACGAGCAGTACTTC | CASSQGQVGPYEQYF | - | TRBV4-1 | - | TRBJ2-7